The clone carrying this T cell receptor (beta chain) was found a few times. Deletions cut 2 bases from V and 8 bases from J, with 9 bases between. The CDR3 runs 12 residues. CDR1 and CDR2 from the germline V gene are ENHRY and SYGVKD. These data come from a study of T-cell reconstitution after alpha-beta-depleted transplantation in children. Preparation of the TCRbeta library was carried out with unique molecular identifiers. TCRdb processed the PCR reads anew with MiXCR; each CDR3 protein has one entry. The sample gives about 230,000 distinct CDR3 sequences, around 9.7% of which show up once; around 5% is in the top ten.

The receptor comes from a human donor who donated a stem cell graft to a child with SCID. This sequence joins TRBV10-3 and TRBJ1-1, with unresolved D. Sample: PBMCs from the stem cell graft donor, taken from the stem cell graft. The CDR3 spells CAISEAVDEAFF. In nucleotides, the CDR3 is TGTGCCATCAGTGAGGCAGTAGACGAAGCTTTCTTT.